This entry features one TCR beta chain sequence. This clone came up once. No cognate antigen has been identified for it. No quality values exist for individual bases; no much larger clone is one base distant. Reading from cysteine to phenylalanine, the CDR3 counts 16 amino acids. The DNA shown is the 48-base CDR3, in frame from base 1. The germline V gene (reference sequence) yields LNHDA for CDR1 and SQIVND for CDR2. V is pared back by 1 base and J by 10 bases, with 17 bases lying between the germline termini. This entry belongs to a study of blood T cell repertoires in COVID-19 (dated by TCRdb to the early 2020s). Describing the broader study: The collaborator samples originated in the United States, Italy and Spain and spanned the acute and convalescent phases of COVID-19. The material from the prospective study consisted of cDNA or gDNA derived from T cells, B-cell-depleted T cells, or PBMCs. Subjects who had been exposed to COVID-19, were actively infected with it, or had recovered from it provided the deeply sampled blood TCRbeta repertoires that made up the dataset. The repertoires were released in a freely available public database intended as a resource for research on the immune response to SARS-CoV-2. The samples were drawn from two sources: the first 160 participants of the ongoing ImmuneRACE study, and 1,200 or so subjects contributed by 6 global collaborators. The sample metadata nearly always contained a de-identified subject ID, COVID-19 status, age in years and sex. HLA class I and class II types, where available, came from metadata supplied by the sample provider rather than from assay-based typing.

Results and caveats for the whole study, not just this receptor: The quantity of clinical and demographic metadata differed by source and by participant and was supplied without curation.

Each collaborating institution followed its own protocols to collect whole blood in K2EDTA tubes. For TCRbeta analysis, collaborators shipped samples as frozen whole blood, isolated PBMCs, or DNA extracted from either of those sample types. TCRbeta CDR3 regions were amplified from genomic DNA using the immunoSEQ Assay, a bias-controlled multiplex PCR. The authors processed their data as follows. Within the assay, amplification of reference gene primers was used to estimate how many nucleated cells each sample contained. To quantify the absolute abundance of each unique TCRbeta CDR3 rearrangement, sequence reads were collapsed and filtered. For each sample, productive Simpson clonality was calculated as the square root of Simpson's diversity index across productive rearrangements. Here the immuneACCESS table is served through TCRdb, limited to in-frame sequences with V and J called. Missing clones are a known gap in these copies; in checked studies unresolved V genes cover under half, and the rest lacks a known reason. V and J calls and clone size follow that table, whereas D and trimming were derived from the DNA. The sample table contains a few hundred thousand clones; only one count was recorded for 85% of them. The top ten constitute roughly 3.6% of the sample.

The specimen was peripheral blood. The chain is made from TRBV19 and TRBJ1-6; the D gene is not confidently resolved. The TCR comes from a woman under 30 with acute or convalescent COVID-19. CDR3 protein: CASSIARTVLESPLHF. Here is the DNA: TGTGCCAGTAGTATAGCCCGGACTGTACTCGAATCACCCCTCCACTTT.